The 3 T cell receptor beta chains below were found in one sample sequenced in a study of T cell repertoires in cytomegalovirus infection. TCRdb ran MiXCR on the reads and lists one entry per CDR3 protein. This table has about 740,000 distinct CDR3 sequences, about 40% appearing once. Sequencing used PBMCs. The receptors were sampled from a human donor in good health (CMV status not recorded). Some clones in this sample may be carry-over from other donors' samples.

The chain employs TRBV4-1 and TRBJ2-7, with D perhaps matching TRBD2 (6 bases). Trimming took off 4 bases at V and 5 bases at J, with 15 bases between the two ends. CDR3 size: 14 residues. Germline V gives CDR1 MGHRA, CDR2 YSYEKL. In DNA form, the CDR3 reads TGCGCCAGCAGCCCCGGGACTCAAAGGAACGAGCAGTACTTC. This codes for CASSPGTQRNEQYF.

This sequence joins TRBV6-1 and TRBJ1-5; D remains ambiguous. The CDR3 length is 16 residues. The V gene's germline CDR1 is MNHNS and CDR2 SASEGT. V was clipped by 2 bases and J by 0 bases, with 11 bases between them. CDR3 nucleotides: TGTGCCAGCAGTGAAAAGGGTCATTATAGCAATCAGCCCCAGCATTTT. This gives the protein CASSEKGHYSNQPQHF.

The V and J genes are TRBV20-1 and TRBJ1-5, with TRBD1 identical over 7 bases. Germline assignment: CDR1 DFQATT and CDR2 SNEGSKA (reference sequence). V gave up 1 base and J gave up 0 bases; unmatched junction bases: 12. This CDR3 has 18 residues. The CDR3 is CSARGRTGGVSSNQPQHF. As DNA, the CDR3 is TGCAGTGCTAGAGGGCGGACAGGAGGGGTTTCTAGCAATCAGCCCCAGCATTTT.